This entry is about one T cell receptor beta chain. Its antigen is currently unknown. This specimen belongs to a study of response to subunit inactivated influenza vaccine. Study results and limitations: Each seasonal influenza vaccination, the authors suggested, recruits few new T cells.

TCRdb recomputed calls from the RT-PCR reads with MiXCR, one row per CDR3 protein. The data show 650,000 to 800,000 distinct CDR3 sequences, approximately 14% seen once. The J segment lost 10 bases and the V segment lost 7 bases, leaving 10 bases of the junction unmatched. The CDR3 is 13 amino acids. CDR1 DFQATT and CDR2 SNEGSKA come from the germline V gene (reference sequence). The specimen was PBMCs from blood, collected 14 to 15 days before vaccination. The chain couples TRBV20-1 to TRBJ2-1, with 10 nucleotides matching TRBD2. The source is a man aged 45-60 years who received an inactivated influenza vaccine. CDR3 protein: CSVQRGGTWEQFF. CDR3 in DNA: TGCAGTGTCCAGCGGGGGGGTACATGGGAGCAGTTCTTC.